The T cell receptor beta chain described here comes from a study of circulating and synovial CD4+ cells in juvenile arthritis. The ends lost 2 bases at V and 7 bases at J; junction bases unmatched: 7. The CDR3 runs to 14 residues. Here immunoSEQ multiplex PCR was the method, and the copy in TCRdb shows in-frame clones only, minus some. The sample has 15,000 to 20,000 clones, approximately 90% seen once. The genes are TRBV6-7 and TRBJ2-7, with 8 bases that match TRBD1. TRBV6-7 is identified as an open reading frame with a role that is uncertain. The TCR was taken from a human donor with juvenile idiopathic arthritis. The sample consisted of CD4+ T cells from blood. The CDR3 DNA is TGTGCCAGCAGTTACCCCGGGACAGGAGAAGAGCAGTACTTC. Translated: CASSYPGTGEEQYF.